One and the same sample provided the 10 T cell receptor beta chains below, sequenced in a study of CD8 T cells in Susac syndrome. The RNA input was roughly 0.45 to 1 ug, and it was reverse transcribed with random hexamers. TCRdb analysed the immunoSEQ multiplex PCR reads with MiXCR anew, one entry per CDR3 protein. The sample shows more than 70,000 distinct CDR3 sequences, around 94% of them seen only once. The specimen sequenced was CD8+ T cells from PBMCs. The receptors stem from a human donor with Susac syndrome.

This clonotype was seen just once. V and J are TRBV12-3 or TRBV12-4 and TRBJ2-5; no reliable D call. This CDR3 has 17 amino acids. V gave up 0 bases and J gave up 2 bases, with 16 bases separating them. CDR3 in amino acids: CASSLAAPTYLQETQYF. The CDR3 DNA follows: TGTGCCAGCAGTTTAGCGGCGCCCACTTACTTACAAGAGACCCAGTACTTC.

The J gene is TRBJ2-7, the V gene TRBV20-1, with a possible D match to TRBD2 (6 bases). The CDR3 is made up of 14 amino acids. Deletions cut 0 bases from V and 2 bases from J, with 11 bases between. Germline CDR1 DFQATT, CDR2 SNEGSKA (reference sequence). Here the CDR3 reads CSARDGDSAYEQYF. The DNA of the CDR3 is TGCAGTGCTAGAGACGGGGACTCCGCCTACGAGCAGTACTTC.

The CDR3: CASRDRGLETQYF. CDR3 DNA sequence: TGTGCCAGCCGAGACAGGGGGCTTGAGACCCAGTACTTC. The chain carries TRBV28 and TRBJ2-5; 10 bases fit TRBD1. This CDR3 is 13 amino acids long. V lost 8 bases, J lost 5 bases, and 5 bases stayed unmatched. CDR1 and CDR2 from the germline V gene are MDHEN and SYDVKM.

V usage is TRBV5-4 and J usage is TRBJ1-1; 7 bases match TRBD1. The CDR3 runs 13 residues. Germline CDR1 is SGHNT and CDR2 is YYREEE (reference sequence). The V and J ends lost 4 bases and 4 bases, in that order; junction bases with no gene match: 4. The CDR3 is CASSLGQFTEAFF. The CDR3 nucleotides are TGTGCCAGCAGCCTGGGACAGTTCACTGAAGCTTTCTTT.

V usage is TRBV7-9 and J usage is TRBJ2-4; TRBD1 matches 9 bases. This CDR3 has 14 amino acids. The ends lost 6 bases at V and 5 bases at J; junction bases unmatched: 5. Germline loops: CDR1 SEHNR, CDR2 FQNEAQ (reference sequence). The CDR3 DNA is TGTGCCAGCAGAGGGACAGGGATAGAAAACATTCAGTACTTC. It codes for CASRGTGIENIQYF.

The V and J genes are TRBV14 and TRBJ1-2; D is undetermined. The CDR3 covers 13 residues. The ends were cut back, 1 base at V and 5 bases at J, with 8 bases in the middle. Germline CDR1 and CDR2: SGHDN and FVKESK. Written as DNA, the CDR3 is TGTGCCAGCAGCCAAGGGAACGGGTATGGCTACACCTTC. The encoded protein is CASSQGNGYGYTF.

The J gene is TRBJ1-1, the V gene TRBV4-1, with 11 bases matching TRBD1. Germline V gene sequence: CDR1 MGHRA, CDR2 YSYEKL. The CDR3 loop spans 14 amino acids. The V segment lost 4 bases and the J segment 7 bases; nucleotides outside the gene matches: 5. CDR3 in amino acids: CASSPGQGALEAFF. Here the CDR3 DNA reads TGCGCCAGCAGCCCCGGACAGGGGGCCCTTGAAGCTTTCTTT.

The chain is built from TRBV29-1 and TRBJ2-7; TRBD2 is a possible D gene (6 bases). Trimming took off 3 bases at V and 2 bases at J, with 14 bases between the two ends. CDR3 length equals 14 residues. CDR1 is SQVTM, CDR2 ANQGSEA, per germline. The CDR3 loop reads CSVDYGRGAYEQYF. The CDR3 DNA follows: TGCAGCGTTGATTACGGGCGGGGCGCCTACGAGCAGTACTTC.

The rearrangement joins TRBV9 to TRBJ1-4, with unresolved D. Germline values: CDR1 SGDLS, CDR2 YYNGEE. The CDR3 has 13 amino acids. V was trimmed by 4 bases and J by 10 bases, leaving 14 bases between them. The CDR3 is CASSPPQEGKLFF. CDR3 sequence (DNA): TGTGCCAGCAGCCCCCCCCAGGAGGGAAAACTGTTTTTT.

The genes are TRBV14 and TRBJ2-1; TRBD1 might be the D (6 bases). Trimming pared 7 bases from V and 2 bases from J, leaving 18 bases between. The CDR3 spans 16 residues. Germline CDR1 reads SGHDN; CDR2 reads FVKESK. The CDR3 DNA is TGTGCCAGCACCGGGACAAGAAGAGTCCCCTACAATGAGCAGTTCTTC. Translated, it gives CASTGTRRVPYNEQFF.